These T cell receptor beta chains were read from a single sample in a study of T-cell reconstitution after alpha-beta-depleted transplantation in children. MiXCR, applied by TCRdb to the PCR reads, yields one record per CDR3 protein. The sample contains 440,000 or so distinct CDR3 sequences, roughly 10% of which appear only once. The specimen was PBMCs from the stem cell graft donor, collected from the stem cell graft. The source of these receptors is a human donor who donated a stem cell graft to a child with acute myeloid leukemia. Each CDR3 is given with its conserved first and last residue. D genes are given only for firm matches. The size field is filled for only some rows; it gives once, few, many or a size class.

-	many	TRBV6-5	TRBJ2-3	TGTGCCAGCAGTACCCCGCGTGTCACAGATACGCAGTATTTT	CASSTPRVTDTQYF
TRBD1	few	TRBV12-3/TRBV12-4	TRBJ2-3	TGTGCCAGCAACCTGGGACAGGGGTTTGCAGATACGCAGTATTTT	CASNLGQGFADTQYF
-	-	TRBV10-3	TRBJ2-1	TGTGCCATCTGCGGACAGCCAAACAATGAGCAGTTCTTC	CAICGQPNNEQFF
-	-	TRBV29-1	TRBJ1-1	TGCAGCGTTGAAGGTGGGGCTCGCATGAACACTGAAGCTTTCTTT	CSVEGGARMNTEAFF
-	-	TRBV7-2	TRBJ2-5	TGTGCCAGCAGCTATGGACTGCCACCGCGATGGACCCAGTACTTC	CASSYGLPPRWTQYF
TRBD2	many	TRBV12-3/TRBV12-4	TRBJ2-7	TGTGCCAGCAGCCCTAGCGGGAGGGCCCAACGAGAGCAGTACTTC	CASSPSGRAQREQYF
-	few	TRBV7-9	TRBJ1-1	TGTGCCAGCAAAACTTGGACAGAAAGGGACACTGAAGCTTTCTTT	CASKTWTERDTEAFF
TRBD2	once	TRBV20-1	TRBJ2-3	TGCAGTGCTAGAGATGAGACTAGCGGCAATCCAATGGGCACAGATACGCAGTATTTT	CSARDETSGNPMGTDTQYF
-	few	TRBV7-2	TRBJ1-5	TGTGCCAGCAGCTTAGAGCTGAACAATCAGCCCCAGCATTTT	CASSLELNNQPQHF
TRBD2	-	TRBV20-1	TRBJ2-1	TGCAGTGCCCCACTAGCGGGAGATGAGCAGTTCTTC	CSAPLAGDEQFF
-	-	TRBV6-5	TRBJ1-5	TGTGCCAGCAGTCATTATCAGGATCAGCCCCAGCATTTT	CASSHYQDQPQHF
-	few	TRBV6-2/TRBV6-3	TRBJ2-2	TGTGCCAGCACCAGGCGAGAGACCGGGGAGCTGTTTTTT	CASTRRETGELFF
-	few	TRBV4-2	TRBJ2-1	TGTGCCAGCAGCCAAGATACGGGACTTCGACTCTCCTACAATGAGCAGTTCTTC	CASSQDTGLRLSYNEQFF
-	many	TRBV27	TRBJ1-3	TGTGCCAGCAGTTTAACTAGCTCTGGAAACACCATATATTTT	CASSLTSSGNTIYF
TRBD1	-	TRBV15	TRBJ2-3	TGTGCCACCAGCAGGCACCCGACTAGGACAGGGAGCACAGATACGCAGTATTTT	CATSRHPTRTGSTDTQYF
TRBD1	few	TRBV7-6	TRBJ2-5	TGTGCCAGCAGCCCCCACCGGACAGGCTACCAAGAGACCCAGTACTTC	CASSPHRTGYQETQYF
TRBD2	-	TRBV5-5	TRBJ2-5	TGTGCCAGCAGCCTGGGACTAGCCTCAGAGACCCAGTACTTC	CASSLGLASETQYF
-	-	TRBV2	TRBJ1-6	TGTGCCAGCAGTGACCGGGGTTCACCCCTCCACTTT	CASSDRGSPLHF
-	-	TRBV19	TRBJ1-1	TGTGCCAGTAGTAGGGAGGGGGGGCGAGCTTTCTTT	CASSREGGRAFF
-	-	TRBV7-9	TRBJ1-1	TGTGCCAGCAGCGATCGACGTAAGAACACTGAAGCTTTCTTT	CASSDRRKNTEAFF
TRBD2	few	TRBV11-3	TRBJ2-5	TGTGCCAGCAGCTCAATAACGGGGGGAACACTGGAGACCCAGTACTTC	CASSSITGGTLETQYF
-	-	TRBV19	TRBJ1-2	TGTGCCAGTAGTATGCTGACAGCAAACTATGGCTACACCTTC	CASSMLTANYGYTF
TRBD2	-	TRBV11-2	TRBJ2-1	TGTGCCAGCAGCCTCGGGACTAGCGGGGCGCTTTCCTACAATGAGCAGTTCTTC	CASSLGTSGALSYNEQFF
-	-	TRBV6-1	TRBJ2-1	TGTGCCAGCAGACAGGACAGTCTCGATGAGCAGTTCTTC	CASRQDSLDEQFF
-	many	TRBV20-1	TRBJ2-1	TGCAGTGCCCCGGACTATGGGGATGAGCAGTTCTTC	CSAPDYGDEQFF
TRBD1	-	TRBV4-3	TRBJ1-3	TGCGCCAGCAGCCAAGATCAGGGGGCCAGCTCTGGAAACACCATATATTTT	CASSQDQGASSGNTIYF
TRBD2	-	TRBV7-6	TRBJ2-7	TGTGCCAGCAGCTTAGGCCCCGGGACTAGCGGGAGAAAGGTCTCCTACGAGCAGTACTTC	CASSLGPGTSGRKVSYEQYF
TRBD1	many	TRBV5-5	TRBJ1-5	TGTGCCAGCAGCTTCAGGGGGCAGAATCAGCCCCAGCATTTT	CASSFRGQNQPQHF
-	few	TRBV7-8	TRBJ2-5	TGTGCCAGCAGCTTAGCGGGAGCGGCAGAGACCCAGTACTTC	CASSLAGAAETQYF
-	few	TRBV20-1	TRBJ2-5	TGCAGTGCTAGAGATGGGGCGGCGCAAGAGACCCAGTACTTC	CSARDGAAQETQYF
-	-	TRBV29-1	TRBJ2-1	TGCAGCGTTGAAGTTTTGGAGAGCTCCTACAATGAGCAGTTCTTC	CSVEVLESSYNEQFF
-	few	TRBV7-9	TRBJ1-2	TGTGCCAGCAGCTCAACAGGGCAGAACTATGGCTACACCTTC	CASSSTGQNYGYTF
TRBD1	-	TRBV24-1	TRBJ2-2	TGTGCCACCAGTGATCAAACCGGGACAGGGGGTGTCGGGGAGCTGTTTTTT	CATSDQTGTGGVGELFF
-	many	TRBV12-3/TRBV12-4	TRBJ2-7	TGTGCCAGCAGTTACCAGGGCTACGAGCAGTACTTC	CASSYQGYEQYF
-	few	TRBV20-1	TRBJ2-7	TGCAGTGCTAGGGAGCCGGGTCGCTACGAGCAGTACTTC	CSAREPGRYEQYF
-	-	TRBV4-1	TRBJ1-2	TGCGCCAGCAGCCAAGGTGGGACAACAAATGGCTACACCTTC	CASSQGGTTNGYTF
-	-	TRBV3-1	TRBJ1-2	TGTGCCAGCAGCCAAGATTTGAGCAACTATGGCTACACCTTC	CASSQDLSNYGYTF
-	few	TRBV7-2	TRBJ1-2	TGTGCCAGCAGCCCCCCGGGCCGTGGCTACACCTTC	CASSPPGRGYTF
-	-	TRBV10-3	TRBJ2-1	TGTGCCATAGGGGTGAATGAGCAGTTCTTC	CAIGVNEQFF
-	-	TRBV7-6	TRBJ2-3	TGTGCCAGCAGCCCCCTACCCGCTAGCGCAAGCACAGATACGCAGTATTTT	CASSPLPASASTDTQYF
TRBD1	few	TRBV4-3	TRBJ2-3	TGCGCCAGCAGCCCCCAACAGGGGGTGAACACAGATACGCAGTATTTT	CASSPQQGVNTDTQYF